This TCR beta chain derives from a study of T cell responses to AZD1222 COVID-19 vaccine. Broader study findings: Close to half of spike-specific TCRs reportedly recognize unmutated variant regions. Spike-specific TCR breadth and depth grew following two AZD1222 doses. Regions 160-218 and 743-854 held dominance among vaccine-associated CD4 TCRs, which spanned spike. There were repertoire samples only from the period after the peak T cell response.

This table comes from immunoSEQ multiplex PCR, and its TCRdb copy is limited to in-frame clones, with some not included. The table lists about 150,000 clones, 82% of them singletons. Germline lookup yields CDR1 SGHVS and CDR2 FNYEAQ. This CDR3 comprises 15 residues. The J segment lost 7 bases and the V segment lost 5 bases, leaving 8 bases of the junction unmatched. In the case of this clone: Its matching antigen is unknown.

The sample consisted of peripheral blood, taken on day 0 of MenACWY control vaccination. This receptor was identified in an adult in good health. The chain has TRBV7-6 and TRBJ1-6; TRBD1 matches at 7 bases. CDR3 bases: TGTGCCAGCAGCCTGAGACAGGGAGGAAATTCACCCCTCCACTTT. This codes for CASSLRQGGNSPLHF.